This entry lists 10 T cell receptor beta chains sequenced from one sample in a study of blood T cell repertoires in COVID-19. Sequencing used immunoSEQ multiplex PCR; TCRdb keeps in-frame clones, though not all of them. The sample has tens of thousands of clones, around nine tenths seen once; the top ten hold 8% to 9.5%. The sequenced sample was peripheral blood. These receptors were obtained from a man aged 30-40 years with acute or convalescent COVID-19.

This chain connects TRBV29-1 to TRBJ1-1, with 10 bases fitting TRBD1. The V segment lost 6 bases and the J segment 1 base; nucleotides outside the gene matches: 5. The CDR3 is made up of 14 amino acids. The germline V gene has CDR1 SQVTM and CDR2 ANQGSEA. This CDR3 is CSVRQGAGNTEAFF. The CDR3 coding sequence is TGCAGCGTGCGACAGGGGGCAGGGAACACTGAAGCTTTCTTT.

CDR3 DNA: TGTGCCAGCAAGCCGACAGGGGACACTGAAGCTTTCTTT. As protein: CASKPTGDTEAFF. This sequence joins TRBV6-5 and TRBJ1-1; 8 bases map to TRBD1. V lost 7 bases to trimming and J lost 3 bases; unmatched junction nucleotides: 4. Looked up from germline, CDR1 is MNHEY and CDR2 is SVGAGI. CDR3 length: 13 residues.

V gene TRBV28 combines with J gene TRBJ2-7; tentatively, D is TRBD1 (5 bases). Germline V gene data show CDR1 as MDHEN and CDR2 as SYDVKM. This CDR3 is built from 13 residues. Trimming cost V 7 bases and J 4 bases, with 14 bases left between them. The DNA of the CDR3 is TGTGCCAGCAACCCTAGGGGCCGTTACGAGCAGTACTTC. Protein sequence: CASNPRGRYEQYF. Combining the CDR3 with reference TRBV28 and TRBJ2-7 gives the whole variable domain DVKVTQSSRYLVKRTGEKVFLECVQDMDHENMFWYRQDPGLGLRLIYFSYDVKMKEKGDIPEGYSVSREKKERFSLILESASTNQTSMYLCASNPRGRYEQYFGPGTRLTVT.

The CDR3 sequence: CASSPVPGVSTDTQYF. In DNA, the CDR3 is TGTGCCAGCTCTCCCGTCCCCGGTGTCTCCACAGATACGCAGTATTTT. This rearrangement joins TRBV18 to TRBJ2-3; D remains unclear. The CDR3 has 16 amino acids. Germline V CDR1 and CDR2: KGHSH, LQKENI. The ends were cut back, 6 bases at V and 2 bases at J, with 18 bases in the middle.

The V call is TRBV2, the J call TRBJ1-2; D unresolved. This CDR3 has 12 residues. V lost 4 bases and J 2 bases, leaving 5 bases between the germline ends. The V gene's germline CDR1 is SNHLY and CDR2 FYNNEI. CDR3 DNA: TGTGCCAGCAGTGGAGAAAACTATGGCTACACCTTC. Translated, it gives CASSGENYGYTF.

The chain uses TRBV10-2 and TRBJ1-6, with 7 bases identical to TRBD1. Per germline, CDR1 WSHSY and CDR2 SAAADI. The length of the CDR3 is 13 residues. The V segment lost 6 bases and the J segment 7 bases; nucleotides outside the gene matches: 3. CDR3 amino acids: CASSGTANSPLHF. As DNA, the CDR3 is TGCGCCAGCAGCGGGACAGCCAATTCACCCCTCCACTTT.

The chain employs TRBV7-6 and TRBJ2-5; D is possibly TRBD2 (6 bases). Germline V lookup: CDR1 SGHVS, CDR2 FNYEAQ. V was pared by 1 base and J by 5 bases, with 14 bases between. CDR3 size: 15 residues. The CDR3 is CASSLGPNGGETQYF. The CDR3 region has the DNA TGTGCCAGCAGCTTAGGCCCAAACGGAGGGGAGACCCAGTACTTC.

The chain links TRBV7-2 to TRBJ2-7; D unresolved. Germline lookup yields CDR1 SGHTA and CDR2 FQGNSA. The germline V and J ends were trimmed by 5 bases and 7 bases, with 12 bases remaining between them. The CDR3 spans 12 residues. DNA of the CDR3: TGTGCCAGCAGCCCGCGACATGGGGAGCAGTACTTC. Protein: CASSPRHGEQYF.

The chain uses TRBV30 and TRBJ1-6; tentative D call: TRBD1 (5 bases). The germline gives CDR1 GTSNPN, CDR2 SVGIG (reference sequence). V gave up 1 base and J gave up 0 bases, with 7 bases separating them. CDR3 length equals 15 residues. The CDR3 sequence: CAWSGGGSYNSPLHF. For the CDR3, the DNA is TGTGCCTGGAGTGGGGGGGGCTCCTATAATTCACCCCTCCACTTT.

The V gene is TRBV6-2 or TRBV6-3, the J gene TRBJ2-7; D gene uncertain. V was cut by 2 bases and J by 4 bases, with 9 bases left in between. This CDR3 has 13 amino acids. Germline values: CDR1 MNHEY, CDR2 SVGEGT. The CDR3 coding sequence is TGTGCCAGCAGTTACGCGGAGATATACGAGCAGTACTTC. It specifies CASSYAEIYEQYF.